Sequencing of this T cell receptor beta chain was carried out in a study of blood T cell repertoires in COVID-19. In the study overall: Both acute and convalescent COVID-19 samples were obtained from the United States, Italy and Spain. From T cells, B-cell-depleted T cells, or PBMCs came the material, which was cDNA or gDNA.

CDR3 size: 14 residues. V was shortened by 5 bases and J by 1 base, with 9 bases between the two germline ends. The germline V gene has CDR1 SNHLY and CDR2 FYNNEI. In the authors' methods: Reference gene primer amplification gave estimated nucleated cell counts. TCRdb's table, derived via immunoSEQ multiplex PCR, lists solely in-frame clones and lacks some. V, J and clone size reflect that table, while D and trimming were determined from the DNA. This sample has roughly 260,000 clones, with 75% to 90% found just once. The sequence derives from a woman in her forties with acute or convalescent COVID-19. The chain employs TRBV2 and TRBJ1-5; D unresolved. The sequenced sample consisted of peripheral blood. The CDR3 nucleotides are TGTGCCAGCAGTCGGACGGGGAGCAATCAGCCCCAGCATTTT. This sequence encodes CASSRTGSNQPQHF.